These 13 T cell receptor beta chains were all obtained from the same sample, sequenced in a study of siplizumab effects on memory and regulatory T cells. Produced via immunoSEQ multiplex PCR; TCRdb's table is partial and in-frame only. The sample yields about 100,000 clones, about 91% seen once. The sequencing sample was made of Tregs sorted from blood. All receptors come from a human donor in good health.

This sequence joins TRBV7-9 and TRBJ2-7, with a possible D match to TRBD2 (6 bases). This CDR3 has 17 amino acids. V lost 5 bases and J lost 3, with 23 bases in between. In germline, CDR1 is SEHNR, CDR2 FQNEAQ (reference sequence). CDR3 region: CASSPTGAGTRDYEQYF. The DNA of the CDR3 is TGTGCCAGCAGCCCAACGGGCGCCGGGACTCGAGACTACGAGCAGTACTTC.

The chain links TRBV7-2 to TRBJ2-5; 9 bases are shared with TRBD2. This CDR3 contains 17 residues. The germline CDR1 and CDR2 sequences are SGHTA and FQGNSA. With V trimmed by 1 base and J by 5 bases, 11 bases remained unmatched. The CDR3 nucleotides are TGTGCCAGCAGCTTAGAGATACAGGGACTAGCAGGGGAGACCCAGTACTTC. Translation: CASSLEIQGLAGETQYF.

The V call is TRBV9, the J call TRBJ2-1, with D possibly matching TRBD2 (6 bases). The germline gives CDR1 SGDLS, CDR2 YYNGEE. V was trimmed by 4 bases and J by 9 bases, leaving 20 bases between them. CDR3 size: 15 residues. CDR3 sequence (DNA): TGTGCCAGCAGCCCCCCTGGGGGGTACGGGAGTGAGCAGTTCTTC. Translation gives CASSPPGGYGSEQFF.

V gene TRBV6-1 combines with J gene TRBJ2-5; tentative D call: TRBD1 (6 bases). The CDR3 covers 13 residues. V lost 6 bases and J lost 4, with 12 bases in between. Germline-derived CDR1 and CDR2 are MNHNS and SASEGT. The CDR3 spells CASRGTNRETQYF. DNA of the CDR3: TGTGCCAGCAGGGGGACAAATCGAGAGACCCAGTACTTC.

The chain employs TRBV6-1 and TRBJ1-5; D perhaps matches TRBD1 (6 bases). Trimming cost V 7 bases and J 2 bases, with 9 bases left between them. The CDR3 totals 13 residues. CDR1 MNHNS and CDR2 SASEGT come from the germline V gene. The CDR3 DNA follows: TGTGCCAGCACCCCAGGGGGCAATCAGCCCCAGCATTTT. As protein: CASTPGGNQPQHF.

This clone has only one observation. V usage is TRBV6-1 and J usage is TRBJ2-1; D not resolved. The V end was cut by 3 bases, the J end by 8 bases, with 14 bases between. The CDR3 totals 14 residues. Germline assignment: CDR1 MNHNS and CDR2 SASEGT. CDR3 nucleotides: TGTGCCAGCAGTGACGTCGTGACGGGCGATGAGCAGTTCTTC. This codes for CASSDVVTGDEQFF.

A single count supports this clone. V is TRBV23-1 and J is TRBJ2-5; perhaps TRBD2 as D (6 bases). TRBV23-1 carries the ORF label, with uncertain function. Trimming took off 5 bases at V and 2 bases at J, with 15 bases between the two ends. This CDR3 comprises 15 residues. CDR3 protein: CASSLLGEVQETQYF. The DNA of the CDR3 is TGCGCCAGCAGTTTATTAGGGGAGGTTCAAGAGACCCAGTACTTC.

This chain joins TRBV19 and TRBJ1-1; D gene uncertain. Trimming removed 9 bases at V and 2 bases at J, with 16 bases between. CDR1 LNHDA and CDR2 SQIVND come from the germline V gene (reference sequence). This CDR3 spans 14 amino acids. The CDR3 spells CASAQLTGNTEAFF. In DNA form, the CDR3 reads TGTGCCAGCGCCCAGTTGACGGGAAACACTGAAGCTTTCTTT.

In this sample, this clone turned up a few times. The V gene is TRBV18, the J gene TRBJ1-3; D uncertain. CDR1 and CDR2 (germline): KGHSH, LQKENI. This CDR3 has 14 residues. Trimming stripped 3 bases from V and 4 bases from J, with 10 bases between. The CDR3 sequence is CASSPGAEGNTIYF. The CDR3 DNA is TGTGCCAGCTCACCCGGCGCAGAAGGAAACACCATATATTTT.

The rearrangement joins TRBV15 to TRBJ2-7; no clear D gene. Germline V lookup: CDR1 LNHNV, CDR2 YYDKDF (reference sequence). This CDR3 comprises 14 residues. Trimming left V 0 bases short and J 1 base short, with 7 bases between. CDR3 sequence reads: CATSREAQSYEQYF. CDR3 bases: TGTGCCACCAGCAGAGAGGCCCAGTCCTACGAGCAGTACTTC.

The V and J genes are TRBV5-4 and TRBJ2-1, with 10 bases identical to TRBD2. V lost 0 bases to trimming and J lost 7 bases; unmatched junction nucleotides: 10. This CDR3 is built from 17 residues. The germline gives CDR1 SGHNT, CDR2 YYREEE (reference sequence). The CDR3 DNA reads as TGTGCCAGCAGCTTGGCCCCCAGCGGGAGGGCCAGGAATGAGCAGTTCTTC. It encodes CASSLAPSGRARNEQFF.

The chain has TRBV2 and TRBJ2-3, with a possible D match to TRBD2 (5 bases). The CDR3 runs to 14 residues. Germline V gives CDR1 SNHLY, CDR2 FYNNEI. V lost 5 bases and J lost 4, with 13 bases in between. CDR3: CASSWTSLPDTQYF. DNA for the CDR3: TGTGCCAGCAGTTGGACTTCTCTCCCAGATACGCAGTATTTT.

In this sample, this clone turned up once. The rearrangement joins TRBV11-2 to TRBJ2-6, with D unresolved. Germline V CDR1 and CDR2: SGHAT, FQNNGV. This CDR3 spans 15 amino acids. Trimming took 6 bases from V and 1 from J, leaving 10 bases between them. The CDR3 is CASRYRLSGANVLTF. The CDR3 DNA follows: TGTGCCAGCAGGTACCGGTTGTCTGGGGCCAACGTCCTGACTTTC.